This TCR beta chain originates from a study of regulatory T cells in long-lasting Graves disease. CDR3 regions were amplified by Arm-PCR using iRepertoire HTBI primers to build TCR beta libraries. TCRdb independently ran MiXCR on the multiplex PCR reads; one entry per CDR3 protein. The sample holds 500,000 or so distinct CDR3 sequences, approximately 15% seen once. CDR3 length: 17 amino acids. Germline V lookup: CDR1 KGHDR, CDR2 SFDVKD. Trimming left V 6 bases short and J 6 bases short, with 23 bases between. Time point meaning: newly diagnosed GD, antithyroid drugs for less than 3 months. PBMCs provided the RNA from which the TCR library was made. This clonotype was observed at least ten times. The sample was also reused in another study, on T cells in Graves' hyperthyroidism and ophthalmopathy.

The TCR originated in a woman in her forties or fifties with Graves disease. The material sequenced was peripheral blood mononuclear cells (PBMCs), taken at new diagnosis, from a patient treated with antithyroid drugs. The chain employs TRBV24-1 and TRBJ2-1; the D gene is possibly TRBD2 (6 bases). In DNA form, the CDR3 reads TGTGCCACCAGTCCCGGACAAAGGAGGGGATCGGGCAATGAGCAGTTCTTC. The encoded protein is CATSPGQRRGSGNEQFF.